These 30 T cell receptor beta chains came from one sample sequenced in a study of CD8 T cells in Susac syndrome. Reverse transcription used roughly 0.5 to 1 ug RNA and random hexamers. TCRdb re-called the immunoSEQ multiplex PCR reads through MiXCR, storing one row per CDR3 protein. This table has 120,000 or so distinct CDR3 sequences, roughly 93% appearing once. The sequenced sample was CD4+ T cells from PBMCs. These receptors were obtained from a human donor with multiple sclerosis.

This chain links TRBV3-1 with TRBJ2-1; TRBD2 matches 12 bases. Germline trimming cut 1 base from V and 6 bases from J; bases unmatched to any gene: 4. Germline V gene sequence: CDR1 LGHDT, CDR2 YNNKEL (reference sequence). This CDR3 is 16 amino acids long. CDR3: CASSQGTSGESNEQFF. The CDR3 nucleotides read TGTGCCAGCAGCCAAGGGACTAGCGGGGAATCCAATGAGCAGTTCTTC.

The V gene is TRBV29-1, the J gene TRBJ1-1, with a weak D call TRBD1 (5 bases). V was clipped by 6 bases and J by 1 base, with 18 bases between them. Per germline, CDR1 SQVTM and CDR2 ANQGSEA. CDR3 length: 15 residues. The chain's CDR3 is CSVARPGRENTEAFF. In nucleotides, the CDR3 is TGCAGCGTCGCGCGCCCGGGACGGGAGAACACTGAAGCTTTCTTT.

The V and J genes are TRBV5-6 and TRBJ2-2; TRBD1 aligns across 10 bases. V shed 0 bases, J shed 4 bases, and the junction held 3 bases outside the gene matches. The CDR3 loop spans 16 amino acids. CDR1 and CDR2 from the germline V gene are SGHDT and YYEEEE. The CDR3 protein is CASSLGQGAATGELFF. DNA for the CDR3: TGTGCCAGCAGCTTGGGACAGGGGGCGGCCACCGGGGAGCTGTTTTTT.

J is TRBJ1-2 and V is TRBV9; tentative D call: TRBD1 (6 bases). V was clipped by 4 bases and J by 12 bases, with 16 bases between them. This CDR3 spans 12 amino acids. Germline CDR1 SGDLS, CDR2 YYNGEE. The CDR3 DNA follows: TGTGCCAGCAGCCAACGACAGGAGGGGGACACCTTC. Protein: CASSQRQEGDTF.

V is TRBV18 and J is TRBJ1-1; a weak D match, TRBD1 (6 bases). V was shortened by 1 base and J by 1 base, with 10 bases between the two germline ends. Per the germline V gene, CDR1 is KGHSH and CDR2 is LQKENI. The length of the CDR3 is 15 residues. In DNA form, the CDR3 reads TGTGCCAGCTCACCACTGGGGGCCAGGAACACTGAAGCTTTCTTT. Its protein is CASSPLGARNTEAFF.

The V gene is TRBV6-2 or TRBV6-3, the J gene TRBJ1-6; D perhaps matches TRBD1 (5 bases). V lost 5 bases, J lost 19 bases, and 21 bases lay in between. The germline gives CDR1 MNHEY, CDR2 SVGEGT. The CDR3 length is 13 residues. CDR3: CASSRAVQEPSHF. CDR3 in DNA: TGTGCCAGCAGTCGGGCCGTACAGGAGCCCAGTCACTTT.

The chain carries TRBV30 and TRBJ2-1; 9 nucleotides align to TRBD2. V shed 3 bases and J 9 bases; nucleotides not matched to a gene: 12. The CDR3 consists of 15 residues. The V gene's germline CDR1 is GTSNPN and CDR2 SVGIG (reference sequence). The CDR3 region is CAWSQFSGGTGEQFF. Written as DNA, the CDR3 is TGTGCCTGGAGCCAATTTAGCGGGGGCACCGGTGAGCAGTTCTTC. The whole variable domain, remainder taken from reference TRBV30 and TRBJ2-1, is SQTIHQWPATLVQPVGSPLSLECTVEGTSNPNLYWYRQAAGRGLQLLFYSVGIGQISSEVPQNLSASRPQDRQFILSSKKLLLSDSGFYLCAWSQFSGGTGEQFFGPGTRLTVL.

The J gene is TRBJ1-2, the V gene TRBV4-2; D is ambiguous. With 1 base removed from V and 5 bases from J, the gap between germline ends came to 8 bases. This CDR3 has 13 residues. Germline V gives CDR1 LGHNA, CDR2 YNFKEQ. As DNA, the CDR3 is TGTGCCAGCAGCCAAGGGCAGCCATATGGCTACACCTTC. As protein: CASSQGQPYGYTF.

The rearrangement links TRBV9 to TRBJ2-6, with D perhaps matching TRBD1 or TRBD2 (6 bases each). Trimming stripped 6 bases from V and 0 bases from J, with 19 bases between. The CDR3 runs 18 residues. CDR1 is SGDLS and CDR2 is YYNGEE in the germline V gene. CDR3 DNA sequence: TGTGCCAGCACCAAGAGGGGGGACTTAAGCTCTGGGGCCAACGTCCTGACTTTC. It yields the protein CASTKRGDLSSGANVLTF.

The chain carries TRBV2 and TRBJ1-5, with D unresolved. From germline, CDR1 is SNHLY and CDR2 FYNNEI. This CDR3 region has 13 residues. Trimming removed 4 bases from V and 2 bases from J, with 6 bases in between. CDR3 sequence: CASSGRGNQPQHF. The CDR3 region has the DNA TGTGCCAGCAGTGGTAGGGGCAATCAGCCCCAGCATTTT.

The chain couples TRBV30 to TRBJ2-2; D possibly corresponds to TRBD1 (6 bases). V was cut by 6 bases and J by 0 bases, with 11 bases left in between. Per germline, CDR1 GTSNPN and CDR2 SVGIG (reference sequence). This CDR3 has 14 residues. For the CDR3, the DNA is TGTGCCTGCCCTCGACAGGCGAACACCGGGGAGCTGTTTTTT. Translating it yields CACPRQANTGELFF.

The chain is built from TRBV6-5 and TRBJ2-7; no firm D call. Trimming removed 0 bases at V and 0 bases at J, with 15 bases between. This CDR3 contains 17 residues. Germline loops: CDR1 MNHEY, CDR2 SVGAGI. The CDR3 DNA sequence: TGTGCCAGCAGTTACTCTTACCCGGGCTATAGCTCCTACGAGCAGTACTTC. It encodes CASSYSYPGYSSYEQYF.

The genes are TRBV12-3 or TRBV12-4 and TRBJ2-7; D unresolved. This CDR3 is 11 amino acids long. Trimming pared 5 bases from V and 6 bases from J, leaving 8 bases between. CDR3 residues: CASSPAGEQYF. CDR3 coding DNA: TGTGCCAGCAGTCCCGCCGGCGAGCAGTACTTC.

The chain has TRBV4-2 and TRBJ1-3; no clear D. The V gene's germline CDR1 is LGHNA and CDR2 YNFKEQ. The CDR3 runs to 14 residues. Trimming took off 0 bases at V and 3 bases at J, with 6 bases between the two ends. The DNA for the CDR3 is TGTGCCAGCAGCCAAGAGGGATATGGAAACACCATATATTTT. Encoded protein: CASSQEGYGNTIYF.

The rearrangement uses TRBV20-1 and TRBJ2-1; D is perhaps TRBD1 (6 bases). CDR1 is DFQATT, CDR2 SNEGSKA, per germline (reference sequence). CDR3 length equals 13 residues. Trimming shortened V by 7 bases and J by 4 bases, and 14 bases separated the two germline ends. CDR3 sequence: CSVLKDSYNEQFF. In nucleotides, the CDR3 is TGCAGTGTTCTAAAGGACAGTTACAATGAGCAGTTCTTC.

The gene calls are TRBV7-9 and TRBJ1-2, with a tentative D call TRBD1 (5 bases). Germline CDR1 is SEHNR and CDR2 is FQNEAQ (reference sequence). The CDR3 contains 13 residues. V lost 4 bases and J 8 bases, leaving 14 bases between the germline ends. CDR3: CASSSIGANGYTF. Written as DNA, the CDR3 is TGTGCCAGCAGCTCGATAGGGGCCAACGGCTACACCTTC.

The chain combines TRBV3-1 with TRBJ2-1, with TRBD2 matching over 7 bases. Unmatched junction bases numbered 12, after V lost 4 bases and J lost 15 bases. CDR1 and CDR2 (germline): LGHDT, YNNKEL (reference sequence). The CDR3 spans 13 residues. CDR3 DNA: TGTGCCAGCAGCCCCAGCGGCGGACTAGGTGGGTTCTTC. It codes for CASSPSGGLGGFF.

The chain is built from TRBV29-1 and TRBJ1-2; D remains unclear. Trimming took 6 bases from V and 7 from J, leaving 18 bases between them. CDR1 is SQVTM, CDR2 ANQGSEA, per germline. The CDR3 runs 13 residues. CDR3 in amino acids: CSVSKGATSGYTF. The CDR3 bases are TGCAGCGTCTCCAAGGGAGCGACGTCTGGCTACACCTTC.

The rearrangement joins TRBV6-5 to TRBJ1-6; D call uncertain. V was shortened by 10 bases and J by 7 bases, with 14 bases between the two germline ends. CDR3 length equals 13 residues. Germline CDR1 reads MNHEY; CDR2 reads SVGAGI. Here the CDR3 reads CATQPRLNSPLHF. CDR3 nucleotides: TGTGCCACCCAGCCCAGACTGAATTCACCCCTCCACTTT.

The chain joins TRBV3-1 to TRBJ1-6; no firm D call. The CDR3 is 16 amino acids. The germline V gene encodes CDR1 LGHDT and CDR2 YNNKEL (reference sequence). V lost 0 bases and J 12 bases, leaving 18 bases between the germline ends. CDR3 region: CASSQDREGRERPLHF. The CDR3 nucleotides are TGTGCCAGCAGCCAAGATAGGGAGGGAAGAGAAAGACCCCTCCACTTT.

This chain links TRBV7-9 with TRBJ2-3, with 8 bases identical to TRBD1. The V and J ends lost 0 bases and 6 bases, in that order; junction bases with no gene match: 5. Germline CDR1 reads SEHNR; CDR2 reads FQNEAQ (reference sequence). The CDR3 has 15 amino acids. The CDR3 loop is CASSLAQGARDTQYF. The CDR3 DNA reads as TGTGCCAGCAGCTTAGCGCAGGGGGCAAGGGATACGCAGTATTTT.

The CDR3 DNA sequence: TGCGCCAGCAGCCAAGATCCGGGTGCCTACGAGCAGTACTTC. Amino acids: CASSQDPGAYEQYF. The rearrangement links TRBV4-3 to TRBJ2-7; no reliable D call. This CDR3 has 14 residues. Germline assignment: CDR1 LGHNA and CDR2 YSLEER. With 0 bases removed from V and 2 bases from J, the gap between germline ends came to 8 bases.

This chain connects TRBV9 to TRBJ2-2; D gene uncertain. V was cut by 0 bases and J by 7 bases, with 13 bases left in between. Per germline, CDR1 SGDLS and CDR2 YYNGEE. This CDR3 comprises 15 residues. This CDR3 reads CASSVVQGPNGELFF. In DNA form, the CDR3 reads TGTGCCAGCAGCGTAGTTCAAGGTCCCAACGGGGAGCTGTTTTTT.

This chain connects TRBV6-5 to TRBJ2-5; D is uncertain. Germline V gene sequence: CDR1 MNHEY, CDR2 SVGAGI. The CDR3 totals 16 residues. Trimming cost V 0 bases and J 4 bases, with 15 bases left between them. CDR3 sequence reads: CASSYSLVGVGETQYF. CDR3 in DNA: TGTGCCAGCAGTTACTCGTTGGTCGGTGTGGGAGAGACCCAGTACTTC.

This chain connects TRBV30 to TRBJ2-3; tentative D call: TRBD1 (6 bases). The germline V and J ends were trimmed by 7 bases and 5 bases, with 16 bases remaining between them. CDR3 length: 13 amino acids. CDR1 is GTSNPN, CDR2 SVGIG, per germline (reference sequence). CDR3 amino acids: CAFRAQGIDTQYF. The DNA for the CDR3 is TGTGCCTTCCGGGCCCAGGGGATAGATACGCAGTATTTT.

The chain is built from TRBV6-4 and TRBJ1-1, with a possible D match to TRBD1 (6 bases). Germline V gene sequence: CDR1 MRHNA, CDR2 SNTAGT. V was cut by 4 bases and J by 4 bases, with 13 bases left in between. The CDR3 totals 14 residues. The CDR3 DNA reads as TGTGCCAGCAGTGCCATAGGGGGGGGCACTGAAGCTTTCTTT. It specifies CASSAIGGGTEAFF.

CDR3 amino acids: CASGLTGTGGETQYF. The CDR3 nucleotides are TGTGCTAGTGGTTTGACCGGGACAGGGGGAGAGACCCAGTACTTC. V usage is TRBV12-5 and J usage is TRBJ2-5, with TRBD1 matching over 11 bases. This CDR3 contains 15 residues. CDR1 and CDR2 (germline): LGHNT, FRNRAP. Trimming at V came to 2 bases and at J to 4 bases, leaving 3 bases not matched to a gene.

J is TRBJ2-7 and V is TRBV6-6; 7 nucleotides agree with TRBD2. The germline gives CDR1 MNHNY, CDR2 SVGAGI (reference sequence). The CDR3 sequence is 12 residues long. The V segment lost 5 bases and the J segment 5 bases; nucleotides outside the gene matches: 3. CDR3 residues: CASSEGRDEQYF. The DNA of the CDR3 is TGTGCCAGCAGTGAGGGGAGGGACGAGCAGTACTTC.

The gene calls are TRBV20-1 and TRBJ2-1; D may be TRBD2 (5 bases). The CDR3 is made up of 10 amino acids. Germline assignment: CDR1 DFQATT and CDR2 SNEGSKA (reference sequence). V dropped 3 bases and J dropped 10 bases, with 7 bases sitting between them. The CDR3 protein is CSASGEEQFF. CDR3 DNA: TGCAGTGCTAGTGGGGAGGAGCAGTTCTTC.

The V call is TRBV12-3 or TRBV12-4, the J call TRBJ2-2, with D unresolved. This CDR3 is 13 amino acids long. Deletions cut 7 bases from V and 5 bases from J, with 11 bases between. The chain's CDR3 is CASTNGGTGELFF. For the CDR3, the DNA is TGTGCCAGCACTAATGGTGGGACCGGGGAGCTGTTTTTT.